This T cell receptor beta chain derives from a study of T and B cells in COVID-19 patients. Study as a whole: Most recovered patients had mild to moderate COVID-19 treated as outpatients. Critical illness requiring mechanical ventilation or extracorporeal membrane oxygenation affected three fifths of the roughly 20 active-infection patients. About 90% of the roughly 20 active-infection patients had comorbidities associated with unfavorable COVID-19 outcome. Notes on the study in general: Of 2,000 to 2,500 TCR clusters found only in the recovered cohort, 31 had low generation probability.

This clonotype occurred a few times. Its target is unknown. Each TRB amplification used roughly 250-550 ng of genomic DNA from blood. BIOMED2 TRB-A/B primer pools were used in multiplex TRB PCR. TCRdb re-called the multiplex PCR reads with MiXCR, one entry per CDR3 protein. This table holds about 18,000 distinct CDR3 sequences, 36% found once. V was trimmed by 3 bases and J by 7 bases, leaving 12 bases between them. CDR3 length equals 13 residues. Germline V CDR1 and CDR2: LNHDA, SQIVND (reference sequence). The TCR originated in a human donor with active COVID-19. Sequencing was carried out using blood. The chain carries TRBV19 and TRBJ1-1; no definite D call. DNA for the CDR3: TGTGCCAGTAGTATTGGTCGGACGGGTGAAGCTTTCTTT. This gives the protein CASSIGRTGEAFF.